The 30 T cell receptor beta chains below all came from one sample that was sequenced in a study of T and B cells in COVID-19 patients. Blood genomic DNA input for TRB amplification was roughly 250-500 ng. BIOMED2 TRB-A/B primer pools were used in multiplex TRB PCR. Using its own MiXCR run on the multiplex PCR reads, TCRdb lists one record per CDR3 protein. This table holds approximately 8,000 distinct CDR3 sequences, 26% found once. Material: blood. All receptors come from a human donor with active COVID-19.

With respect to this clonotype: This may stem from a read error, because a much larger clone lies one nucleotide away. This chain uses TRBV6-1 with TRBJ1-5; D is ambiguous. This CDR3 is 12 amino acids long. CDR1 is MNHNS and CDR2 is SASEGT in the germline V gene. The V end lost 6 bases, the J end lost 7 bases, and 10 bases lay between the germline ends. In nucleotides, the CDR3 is TGTGCCAGCAGGCCCCGCAGACAGCCCCAGCATTTT. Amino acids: CASRPRRQPQHF.

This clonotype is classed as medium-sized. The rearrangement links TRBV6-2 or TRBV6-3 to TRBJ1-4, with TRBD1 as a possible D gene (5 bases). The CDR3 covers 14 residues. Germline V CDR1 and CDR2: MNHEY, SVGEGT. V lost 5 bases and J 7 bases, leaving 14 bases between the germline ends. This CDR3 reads CASSQSGASEKLFF. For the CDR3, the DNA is TGTGCCAGCAGTCAGAGTGGGGCGAGTGAAAAACTGTTTTTT.

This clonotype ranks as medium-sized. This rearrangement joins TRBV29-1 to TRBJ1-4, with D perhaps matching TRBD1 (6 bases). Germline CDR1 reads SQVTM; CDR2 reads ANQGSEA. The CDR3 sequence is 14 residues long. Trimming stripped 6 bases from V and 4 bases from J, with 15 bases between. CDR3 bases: TGCAGCGTGGCAGAGGGGGGATTTAATGAAAAACTGTTTTTT. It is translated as CSVAEGGFNEKLFF. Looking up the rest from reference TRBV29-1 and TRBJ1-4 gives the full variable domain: SAVISQKPSRDICQRGTSLTIQCQVDSQVTMMFWYRQQPGQSLTLIATANQGSEATYESGFVIDKFPISRPNLTFSTLTVSNMSPEDSSIYLCSVAEGGFNEKLFFGSGTQLSVL.

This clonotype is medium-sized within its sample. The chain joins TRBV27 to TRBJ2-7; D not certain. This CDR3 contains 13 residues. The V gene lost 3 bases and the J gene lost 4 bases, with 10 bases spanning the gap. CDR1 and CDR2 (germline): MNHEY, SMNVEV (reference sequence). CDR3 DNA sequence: TGTGCCAGCAGTTTTAAGGTAGATTACGAGCAGTACTTC. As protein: CASSFKVDYEQYF.

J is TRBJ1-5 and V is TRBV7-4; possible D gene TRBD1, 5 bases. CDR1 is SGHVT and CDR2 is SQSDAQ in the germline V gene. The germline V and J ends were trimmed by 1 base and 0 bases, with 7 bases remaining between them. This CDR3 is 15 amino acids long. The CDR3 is CASSLGDGSNQPQHF. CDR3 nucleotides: TGTGCCAGCAGCTTAGGGGACGGTAGCAATCAGCCCCAGCATTTT.

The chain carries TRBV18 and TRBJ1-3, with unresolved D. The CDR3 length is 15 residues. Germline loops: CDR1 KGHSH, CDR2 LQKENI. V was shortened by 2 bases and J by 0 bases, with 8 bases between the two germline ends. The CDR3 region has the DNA TGTGCCAGCTCACCAGGGCCAAACTCTGGAAACACCATATATTTT. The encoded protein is CASSPGPNSGNTIYF.

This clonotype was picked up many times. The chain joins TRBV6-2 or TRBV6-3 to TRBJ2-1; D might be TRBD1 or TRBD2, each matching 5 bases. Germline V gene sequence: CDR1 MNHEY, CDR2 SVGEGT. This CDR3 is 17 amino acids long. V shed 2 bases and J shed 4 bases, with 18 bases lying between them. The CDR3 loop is CASSYERGAGNYNEQFF. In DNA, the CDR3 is TGTGCCAGCAGTTACGAGAGGGGCGCAGGAAATTACAATGAGCAGTTCTTC.

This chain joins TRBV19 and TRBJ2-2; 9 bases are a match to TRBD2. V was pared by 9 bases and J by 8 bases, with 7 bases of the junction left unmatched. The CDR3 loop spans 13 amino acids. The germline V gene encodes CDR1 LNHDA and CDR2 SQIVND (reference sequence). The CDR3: CASAGLAGGELFF. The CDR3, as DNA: TGTGCCAGCGCGGGACTAGCAGGGGGGGAGCTGTTTTTT.

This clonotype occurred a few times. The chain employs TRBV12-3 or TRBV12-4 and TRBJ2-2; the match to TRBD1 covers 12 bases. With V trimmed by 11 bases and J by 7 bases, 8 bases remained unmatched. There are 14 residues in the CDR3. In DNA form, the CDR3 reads TGTGCCTGGGGGACAGGGGGCTTTTACGGGGAGCTGTTTTTT. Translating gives CAWGTGGFYGELFF.

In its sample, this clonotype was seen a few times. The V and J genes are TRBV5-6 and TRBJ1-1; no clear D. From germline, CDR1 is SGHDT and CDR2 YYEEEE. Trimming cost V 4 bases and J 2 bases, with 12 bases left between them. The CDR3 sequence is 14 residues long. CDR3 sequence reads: CASSLRVSNTEAFF. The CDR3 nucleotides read TGTGCCAGCAGCCTCCGGGTCTCCAACACTGAAGCTTTCTTT.

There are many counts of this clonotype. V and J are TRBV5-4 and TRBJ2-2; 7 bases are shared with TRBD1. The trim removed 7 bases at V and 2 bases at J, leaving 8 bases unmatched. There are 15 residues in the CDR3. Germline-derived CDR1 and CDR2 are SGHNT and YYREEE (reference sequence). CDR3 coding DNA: TGTGCCAGCCAGAATACAGGGGCTAACACCGGGGAGCTGTTTTTT. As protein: CASQNTGANTGELFF. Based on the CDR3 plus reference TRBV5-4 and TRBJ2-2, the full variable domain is ETGVTQSPTHLIKTRGQQVTLRCSSQSGHNTVSWYQQALGQGPQFIFQYYREEENGRGNFPPRFSGLQFPNYSSELNVNALELDDSALYLCASQNTGANTGELFFGEGSRLTVL.

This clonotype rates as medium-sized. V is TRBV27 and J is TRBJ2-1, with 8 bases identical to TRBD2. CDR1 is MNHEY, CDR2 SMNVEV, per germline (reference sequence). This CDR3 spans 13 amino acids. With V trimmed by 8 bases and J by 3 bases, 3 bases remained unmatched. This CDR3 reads CASRGGLYNEQFF. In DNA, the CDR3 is TGTGCCAGCCGGGGGGGCCTCTACAATGAGCAGTTCTTC.

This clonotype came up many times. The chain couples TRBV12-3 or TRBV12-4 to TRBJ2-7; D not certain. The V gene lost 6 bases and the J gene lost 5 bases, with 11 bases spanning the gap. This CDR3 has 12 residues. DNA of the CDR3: TGTGCCAGCAGCCCGACTTTCCACGAGCAGTACTTC. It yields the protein CASSPTFHEQYF.

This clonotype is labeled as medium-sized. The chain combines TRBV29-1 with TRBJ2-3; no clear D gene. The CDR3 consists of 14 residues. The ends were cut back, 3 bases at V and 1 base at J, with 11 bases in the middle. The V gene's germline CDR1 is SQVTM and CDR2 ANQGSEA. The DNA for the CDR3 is TGCAGCGTTGACTTCTCCCCCGGCACAGATACGCAGTATTTT. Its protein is CSVDFSPGTDTQYF.

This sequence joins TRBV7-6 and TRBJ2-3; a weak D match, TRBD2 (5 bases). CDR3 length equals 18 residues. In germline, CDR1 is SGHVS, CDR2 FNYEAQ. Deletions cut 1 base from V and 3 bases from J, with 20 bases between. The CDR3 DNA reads TGTGCCAGCAGCTTAGATAGGGCAGCCCCACGGGGTACAGATACGCAGTATTTT. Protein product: CASSLDRAAPRGTDTQYF.

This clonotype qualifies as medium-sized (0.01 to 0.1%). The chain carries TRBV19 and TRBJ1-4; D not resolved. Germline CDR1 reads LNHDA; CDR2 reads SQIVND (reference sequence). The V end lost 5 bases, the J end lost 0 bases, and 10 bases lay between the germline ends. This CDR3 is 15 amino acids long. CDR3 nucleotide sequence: TGTGCCAGTAGTCAGGACGGTGCAACTAATGAAAAACTGTTTTTT. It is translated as CASSQDGATNEKLFF.

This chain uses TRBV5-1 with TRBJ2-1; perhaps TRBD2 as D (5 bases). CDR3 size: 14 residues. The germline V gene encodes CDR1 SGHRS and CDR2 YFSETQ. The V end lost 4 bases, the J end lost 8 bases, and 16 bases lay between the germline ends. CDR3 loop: CASSPGLVVDEQFF. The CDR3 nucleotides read TGCGCCAGCAGCCCCGGACTCGTGGTTGATGAGCAGTTCTTC.

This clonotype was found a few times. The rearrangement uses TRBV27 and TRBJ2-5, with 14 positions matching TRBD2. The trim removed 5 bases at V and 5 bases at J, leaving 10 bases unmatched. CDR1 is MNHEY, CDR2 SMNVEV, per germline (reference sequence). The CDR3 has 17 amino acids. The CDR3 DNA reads TGTGCCAGCAGTGACCCGACTAGCGGGAGGGCCGGTGAGACCCAGTACTTC. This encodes CASSDPTSGRAGETQYF.

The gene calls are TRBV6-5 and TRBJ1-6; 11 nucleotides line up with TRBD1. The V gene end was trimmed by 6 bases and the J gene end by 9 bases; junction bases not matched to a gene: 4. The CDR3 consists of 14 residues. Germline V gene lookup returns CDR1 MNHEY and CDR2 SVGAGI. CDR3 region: CASSSGTGGSPLHF. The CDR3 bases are TGTGCCAGCAGCAGCGGGACAGGGGGTTCACCCCTCCACTTT.

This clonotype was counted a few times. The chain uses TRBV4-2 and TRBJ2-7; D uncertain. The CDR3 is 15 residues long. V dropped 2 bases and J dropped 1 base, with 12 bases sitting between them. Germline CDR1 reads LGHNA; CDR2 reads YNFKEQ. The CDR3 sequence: CASSQFGQTSYEQYF. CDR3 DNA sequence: TGTGCCAGCAGCCAATTCGGGCAGACTTCCTACGAGCAGTACTTC.

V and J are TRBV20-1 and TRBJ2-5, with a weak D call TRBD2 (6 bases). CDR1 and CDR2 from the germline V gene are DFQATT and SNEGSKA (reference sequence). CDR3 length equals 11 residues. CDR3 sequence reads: CSGRGLMAQYF. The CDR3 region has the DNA TGCAGCGGGCGGGGTTTAATGGCCCAGTACTTC.

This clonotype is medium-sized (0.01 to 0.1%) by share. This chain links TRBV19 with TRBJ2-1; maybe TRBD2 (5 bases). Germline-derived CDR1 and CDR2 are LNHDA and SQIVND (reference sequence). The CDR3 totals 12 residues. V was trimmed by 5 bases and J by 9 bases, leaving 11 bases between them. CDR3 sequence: CASSPRGGEQFF. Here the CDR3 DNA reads TGTGCCAGTAGTCCTCGGGGTGGTGAGCAGTTCTTC.

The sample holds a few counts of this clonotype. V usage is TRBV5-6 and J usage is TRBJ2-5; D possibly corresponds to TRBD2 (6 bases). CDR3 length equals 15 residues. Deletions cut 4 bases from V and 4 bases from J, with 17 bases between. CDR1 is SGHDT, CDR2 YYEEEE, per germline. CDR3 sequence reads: CASSNRSLGGETQYF. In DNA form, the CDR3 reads TGTGCCAGCAGCAACCGTAGCCTCGGGGGAGAGACCCAGTACTTC.

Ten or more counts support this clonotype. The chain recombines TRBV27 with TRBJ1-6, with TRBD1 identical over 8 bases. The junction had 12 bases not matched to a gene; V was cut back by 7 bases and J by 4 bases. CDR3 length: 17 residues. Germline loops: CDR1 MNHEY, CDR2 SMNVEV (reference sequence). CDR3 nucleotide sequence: TGTGCCAGCACCTCAGGAGGACAGGGAAGATATAATTCACCCCTCCACTTT. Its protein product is CASTSGGQGRYNSPLHF.

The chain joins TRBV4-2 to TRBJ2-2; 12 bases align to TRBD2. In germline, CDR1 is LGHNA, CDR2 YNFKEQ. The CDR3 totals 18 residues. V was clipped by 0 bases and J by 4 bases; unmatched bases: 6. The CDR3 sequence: CASSQEAGLAGLTGELFF. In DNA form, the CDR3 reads TGTGCCAGCAGCCAAGAGGCGGGACTAGCGGGCCTCACCGGGGAGCTGTTTTTT.

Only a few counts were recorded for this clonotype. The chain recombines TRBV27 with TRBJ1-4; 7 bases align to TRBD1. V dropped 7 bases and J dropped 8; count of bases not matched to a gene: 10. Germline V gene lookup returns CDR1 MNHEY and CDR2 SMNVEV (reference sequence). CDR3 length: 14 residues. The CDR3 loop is CASTSQGSYEKLFF. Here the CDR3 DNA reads TGTGCCAGCACTTCACAGGGGTCCTACGAAAAACTGTTTTTT.

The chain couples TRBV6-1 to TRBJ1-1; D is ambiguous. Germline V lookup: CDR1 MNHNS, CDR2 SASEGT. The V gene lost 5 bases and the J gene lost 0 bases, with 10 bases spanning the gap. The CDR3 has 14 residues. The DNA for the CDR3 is TGTGCCAGCAGTTTAACACTCATGAACACTGAAGCTTTCTTT. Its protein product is CASSLTLMNTEAFF.

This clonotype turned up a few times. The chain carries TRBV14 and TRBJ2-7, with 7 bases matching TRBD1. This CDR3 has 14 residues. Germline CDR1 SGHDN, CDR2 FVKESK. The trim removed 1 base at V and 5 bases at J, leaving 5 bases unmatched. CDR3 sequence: CASSQGVGGHEQYF. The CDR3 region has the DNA TGTGCCAGCAGCCAAGGAGTAGGGGGCCACGAGCAGTACTTC. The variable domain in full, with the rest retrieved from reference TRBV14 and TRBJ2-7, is EAGVTQFPSHSVIEKGQTVTLRCDPISGHDNLYWYRRVMGKEIKFLLHFVKESKQDESGMPNNRFLAERTGGTYSTLKVQPAELEDSGVYFCASSQGVGGHEQYFGPGTRLTVT.

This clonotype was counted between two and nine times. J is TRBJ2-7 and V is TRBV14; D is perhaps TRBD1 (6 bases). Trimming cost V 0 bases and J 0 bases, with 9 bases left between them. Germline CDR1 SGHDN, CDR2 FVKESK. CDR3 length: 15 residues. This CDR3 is CASSQDQGRSYEQYF. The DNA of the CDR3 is TGTGCCAGCAGCCAAGATCAGGGGCGCTCCTACGAGCAGTACTTC.

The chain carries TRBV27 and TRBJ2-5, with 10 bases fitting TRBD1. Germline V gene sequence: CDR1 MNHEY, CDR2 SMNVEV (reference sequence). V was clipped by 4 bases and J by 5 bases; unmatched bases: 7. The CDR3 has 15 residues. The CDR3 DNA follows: TGTGCCAGCAGTTCCGGACAGGGGGAAAGGGAGACCCAGTACTTC. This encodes CASSSGQGERETQYF.